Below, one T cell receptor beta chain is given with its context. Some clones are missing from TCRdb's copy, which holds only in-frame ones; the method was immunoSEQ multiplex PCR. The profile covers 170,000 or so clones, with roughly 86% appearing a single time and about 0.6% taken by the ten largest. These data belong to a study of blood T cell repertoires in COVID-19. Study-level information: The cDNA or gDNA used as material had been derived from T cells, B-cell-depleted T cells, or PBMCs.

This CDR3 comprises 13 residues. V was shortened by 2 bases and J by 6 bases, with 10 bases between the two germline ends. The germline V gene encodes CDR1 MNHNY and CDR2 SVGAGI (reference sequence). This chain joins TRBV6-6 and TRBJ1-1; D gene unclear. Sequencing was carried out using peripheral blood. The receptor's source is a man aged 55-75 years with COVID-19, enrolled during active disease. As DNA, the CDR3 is TGTGCCAGCAGTTACCGCATGGGAGCTGAAGCTTTCTTT. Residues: CASSYRMGAEAFF.